A selection of T cell receptor beta chains follows, all from one sample in a study of Graves' ophthalmopathy and Graves' hyperthyroidism. TCRdb re-derived calls from the multiplex PCR reads in MiXCR, one entry per CDR3 protein. The data show approximately 540,000 distinct CDR3 sequences, about 35% seen once. Sequences were obtained from peripheral blood or thyroid tissue (not recorded which). The receptors stem from an adult man with Graves' hyperthyroidism. CDR3s include the opening cysteine and the closing phenylalanine or tryptophan. Each record gives: CDR3 DNA, CDR3 protein, J gene, D gene, V gene, clone size. D genes are given only for firm matches. Expanded clones get a size class; other rows say once, few or many, or leave the size out.

CDR3nt: TGTGCCAGCAGTGAAGCGTATTACAGGCAAGAGACCCAGTACTTC
CDR3aa: CASSEAYYRQETQYF
j_gene: TRBJ2-5
d_gene: NA
v_gene: TRBV2
abundance: many

CDR3nt: TGTGCCACCAGTGATCTGTCCGGGAGGGAGTACACAGATACGCAGTATTTT
CDR3aa: CATSDLSGREYTDTQYF
j_gene: TRBJ2-3
d_gene: TRBD2
v_gene: TRBV24-1
abundance: NA

CDR3nt: TGTGCCAGCAGTCTGAACAGGGCCGAACCGGGTAATTCACCCTTCCACTTT
CDR3aa: CASSLNRAEPGNSPFHF
j_gene: TRBJ1-6
d_gene: NA
v_gene: TRBV12-3/TRBV12-4
abundance: NA

CDR3nt: TGTGCCAGCAGTAACGTTGGGGGTAGCACTGAAGCTTTCTTT
CDR3aa: CASSNVGGSTEAFF
j_gene: TRBJ1-1
d_gene: NA
v_gene: TRBV2
abundance: NA

CDR3nt: TGCAGCGTCGCCGGGACTCGGAATAGCAATCAGCCCCAGCATTTT
CDR3aa: CSVAGTRNSNQPQHF
j_gene: TRBJ1-5
d_gene: NA
v_gene: TRBV29-1
abundance: NA

CDR3nt: TGTGCCAGCAGCTTGGGGGTACTCAGCACAGATACGCAGTATTTT
CDR3aa: CASSLGVLSTDTQYF
j_gene: TRBJ2-3
d_gene: NA
v_gene: TRBV7-9
abundance: NA

CDR3nt: TGCAGTGCTAGTGAACAGGGCCACGAGCAGTACTTC
CDR3aa: CSASEQGHEQYF
j_gene: TRBJ2-7
d_gene: NA
v_gene: TRBV20-1
abundance: many

CDR3nt: TGTGCCAGCAGTTCCTCGGGACAGGGCGGCAATCAGCCCCAGCATTTT
CDR3aa: CASSSSGQGGNQPQHF
j_gene: TRBJ1-5
d_gene: TRBD1
v_gene: TRBV10-3
abundance: NA

CDR3nt: TGTGCCAGCAGTGAAGCGGCGGCGTGGGAGCTGTTTTTT
CDR3aa: CASSEAAAWELFF
j_gene: TRBJ2-2
d_gene: NA
v_gene: TRBV6-1
abundance: NA

CDR3nt: TGTGCCACCAGTGACCCCGGACTAGTCAATGAGCAGTTCTTC
CDR3aa: CATSDPGLVNEQFF
j_gene: TRBJ2-1
d_gene: TRBD2
v_gene: TRBV24-1
abundance: few

CDR3nt: TGCAGTGCTAGAGGGTCCATAAGGGATAATTCACCCCTCCACTTT
CDR3aa: CSARGSIRDNSPLHF
j_gene: TRBJ1-6
d_gene: NA
v_gene: TRBV20-1
abundance: few

CDR3nt: TGCGCCAGCAGCTTAGAATACACAGGTACTTCCTATAATTCACCCCTCCACTTT
CDR3aa: CASSLEYTGTSYNSPLHF
j_gene: TRBJ1-6
d_gene: NA
v_gene: TRBV4-1
abundance: few